What follows is one TCR beta chain and its context. These data are taken from a study of tumor-infiltrating lymphocytes in primary liver carcinoma. Turning to the study itself: The neoplasms were of stage T1-T3 N0M0, with dimensions of about 4.2 to 11 cm across.

The source material, about 19-30 mg of unsorted bulk tissue, was used to co-extract RNA and DNA. Total RNA (around 500 ng) served as template for TCR beta cDNA synthesis primed by a constant-region primer. A slightly modified ARM-PCR protocol with three nested multiplex PCR rounds produced these TCR beta libraries. The two initial PCR rounds, approximately 10 cycles each, used TRBV1-TRBV30 forward and C-beta reverse primers. Via MiXCR, TCRdb re-called the multiplex PCR reads, giving one row per CDR3 protein. The sample has 100,000 or so distinct CDR3 sequences, approximately 80% seen once. From germline, CDR1 is SGHAT and CDR2 FQNNGV. J lost 11 bases, V lost 5 bases, and 18 bases had no gene match. This CDR3 comprises 16 residues.

The chain employs TRBV11-2 and TRBJ2-1; 7 bases line up with TRBD2. The sample comprised liver tumor tissue from sampling region 3. Sample subset: tumor region T3, left-lateral pole. This receptor was identified in a man aged 35-49 years with primary liver carcinoma and hepatitis B virus infection. Written as DNA, the CDR3 is TGTGCCAGCAGCCTCCTGACTAGCAGGAGTAATGGTAAGCAGTTCTTC. This gives the protein CASSLLTSRSNGKQFF.